Listed below are T cell receptor beta chains from one sample, sequenced in a study of T-cell reconstitution after alpha-beta-depleted transplantation in children. TCRdb re-called the PCR reads through MiXCR, storing one row per CDR3 protein. Of approximately 93,000 distinct CDR3 sequences listed, approximately 9.2% were seen once; the top ten hold 5.5% to 7%. Sample: PBMCs from the stem cell graft donor, taken from the stem cell graft. The origin of the receptors is a human donor who donated a stem cell graft to a child with congenital amegakaryocytic thrombocytopenia. The CDR3 runs from the conserved cysteine through the conserved F or W. The order of the fields is D gene, V gene, J gene, clone size, CDR3 DNA, CDR3 protein. D genes are given only for firm matches. Clone size is not always given. Where it is, it says once, few, many or a class for expanded clones.

TRBD1,TRBV18,TRBJ1-3,many,TGTGCCAGCTCACCCGGGACAGCCTCATGGAGCTCTGGAAACACCATATATTTT,CASSPGTASWSSGNTIYF
TRBD1,TRBV9,TRBJ2-7,many,TGTGCCAGCAGCGTAGGGAGGACAGGGGCCTACGAGCAGTACTTC,CASSVGRTGAYEQYF
.,TRBV12-3/TRBV12-4,TRBJ1-5,many,TGTGCCAGCAGCCGACAGAGACCGGGGAATCAGCCCCAGCATTTT,CASSRQRPGNQPQHF
TRBD2,TRBV7-9,TRBJ2-1,.,TGTGCCAGCAGCCCTCAAGCCGCGGGGGACAATGAGCAGTTCTTC,CASSPQAAGDNEQFF
TRBD1,TRBV7-2,TRBJ2-2,many,TGTGCCAGCAGCTTAGGGACAGGAACCGGGGAGCTGTTTTTT,CASSLGTGTGELFF
TRBD1,TRBV7-6,TRBJ1-1,many,TGTGCCAGCAGCTTACGACCAGGGGGGTCGGAAGCTTTCTTT,CASSLRPGGSEAFF
TRBD1,TRBV29-1,TRBJ2-5,many,TGCAGCGTTGCTGGAACAGGGGGCTGGGAGACCCAGTACTTC,CSVAGTGGWETQYF
TRBD2,TRBV7-3,TRBJ2-2,many,TGTGCCAGCAGCTTGACTAGCGATACCGGGGAGCTGTTTTTT,CASSLTSDTGELFF
.,TRBV7-9,TRBJ2-3,.,TGTGCCAGCAGGCGTATCGACACTACAGATACGCAGTATTTT,CASRRIDTTDTQYF
TRBD1,TRBV5-1,TRBJ2-1,many,TGCGCCAGCGGCCCTGGGGACAGCTATCACAATGAGCAGTTCTTC,CASGPGDSYHNEQFF
.,TRBV20-1,TRBJ2-7,many,TGCAGTGCTAGAGGTCCCTCGGGGGACGAGCAGTACTTC,CSARGPSGDEQYF
TRBD2,TRBV6-1,TRBJ2-3,many,TGTGCCAGCACCCCGAGGGGTACTAGCGGACCGACAGATACGCAGTATTTT,CASTPRGTSGPTDTQYF
TRBD1,TRBV5-1,TRBJ1-5,many,TGCGCCAGCAGCCTGGGACAGGGAAGTCAGCCCCAGCATTTT,CASSLGQGSQPQHF
.,TRBV12-3/TRBV12-4,TRBJ2-1,.,TGTGCCAGCAGTCCCCCTAAGTTCTTC,CASSPPKFF